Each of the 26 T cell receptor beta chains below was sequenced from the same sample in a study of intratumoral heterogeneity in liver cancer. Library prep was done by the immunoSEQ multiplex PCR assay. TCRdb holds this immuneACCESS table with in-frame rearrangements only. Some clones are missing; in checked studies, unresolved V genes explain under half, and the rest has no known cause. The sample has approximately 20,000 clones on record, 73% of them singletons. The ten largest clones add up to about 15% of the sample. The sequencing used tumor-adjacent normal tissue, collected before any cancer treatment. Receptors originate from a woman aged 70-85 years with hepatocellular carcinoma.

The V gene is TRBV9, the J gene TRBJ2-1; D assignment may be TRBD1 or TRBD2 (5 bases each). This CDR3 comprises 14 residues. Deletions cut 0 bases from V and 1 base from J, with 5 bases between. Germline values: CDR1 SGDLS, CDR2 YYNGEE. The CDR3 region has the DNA TGTGCCAGCAGCGTAGGGGGGTCCTACAATGAGCAGTTCTTC. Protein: CASSVGGSYNEQFF.

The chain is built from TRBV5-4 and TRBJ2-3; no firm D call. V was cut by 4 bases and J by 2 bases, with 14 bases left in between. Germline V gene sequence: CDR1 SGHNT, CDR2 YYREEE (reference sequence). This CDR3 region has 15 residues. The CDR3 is CASSPSGSNTDTQYF. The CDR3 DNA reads TGTGCCAGCAGCCCCTCTGGCTCAAACACAGATACGCAGTATTTT.

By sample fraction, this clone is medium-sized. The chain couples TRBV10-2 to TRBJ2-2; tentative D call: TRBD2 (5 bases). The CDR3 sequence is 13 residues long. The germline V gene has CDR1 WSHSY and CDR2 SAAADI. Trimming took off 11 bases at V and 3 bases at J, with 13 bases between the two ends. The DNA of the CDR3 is TGCGCCGTCACGGACTCCTACACCGGGGAGCTGTTTTTT. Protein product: CAVTDSYTGELFF.

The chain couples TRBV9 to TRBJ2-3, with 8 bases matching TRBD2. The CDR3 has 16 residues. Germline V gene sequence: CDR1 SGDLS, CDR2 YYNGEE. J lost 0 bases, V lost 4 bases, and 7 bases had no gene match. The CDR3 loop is CASSPRAGVSTDTQYF. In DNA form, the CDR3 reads TGTGCCAGCAGCCCCCGAGCGGGAGTGAGCACAGATACGCAGTATTTT.

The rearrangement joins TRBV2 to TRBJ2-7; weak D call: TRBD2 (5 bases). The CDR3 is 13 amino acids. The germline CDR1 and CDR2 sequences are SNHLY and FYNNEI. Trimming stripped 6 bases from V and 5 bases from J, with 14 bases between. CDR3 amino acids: CASSPQVGNEQYF. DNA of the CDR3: TGTGCCAGCAGCCCGCAGGTCGGGAACGAGCAGTACTTC.

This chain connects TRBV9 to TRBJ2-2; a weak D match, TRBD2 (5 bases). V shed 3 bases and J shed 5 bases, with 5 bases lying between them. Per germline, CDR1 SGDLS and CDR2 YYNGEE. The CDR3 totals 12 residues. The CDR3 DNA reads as TGTGCCAGCAGCGGACTAACCGGGGAGCTGTTTTTT. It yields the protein CASSGLTGELFF. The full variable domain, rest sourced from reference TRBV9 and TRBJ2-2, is DSGVTQTPKHLITATGQRVTLRCSPRSGDLSVYWYQQSLDQGLQFLIQYYNGEERAKGNILERFSAQQFPDLHSELNLSSLELGDSALYFCASSGLTGELFFGEGSRLTVL.

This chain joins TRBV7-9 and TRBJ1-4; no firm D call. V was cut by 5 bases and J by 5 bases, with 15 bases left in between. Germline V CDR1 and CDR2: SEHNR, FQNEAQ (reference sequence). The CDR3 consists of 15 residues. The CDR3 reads CASSLSLTENEKLFF. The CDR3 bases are TGTGCCAGCAGCCTAAGTTTGACGGAAAATGAAAAACTGTTTTTT.

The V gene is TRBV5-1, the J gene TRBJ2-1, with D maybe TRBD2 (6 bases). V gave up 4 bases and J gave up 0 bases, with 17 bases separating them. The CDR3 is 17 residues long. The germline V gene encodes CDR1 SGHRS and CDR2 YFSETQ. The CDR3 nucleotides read TGCGCCAGCAGCACAGTTACTAGCAGCAACTCCTACAATGAGCAGTTCTTC. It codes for CASSTVTSSNSYNEQFF.

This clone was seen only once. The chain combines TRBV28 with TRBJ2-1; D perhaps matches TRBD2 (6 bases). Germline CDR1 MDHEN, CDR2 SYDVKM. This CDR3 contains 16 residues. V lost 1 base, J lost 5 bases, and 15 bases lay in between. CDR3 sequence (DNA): TGTGCCAGCAGTTTATTTGGAGGGGTGGTTAACAATGAGCAGTTCTTC. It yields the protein CASSLFGGVVNNEQFF.

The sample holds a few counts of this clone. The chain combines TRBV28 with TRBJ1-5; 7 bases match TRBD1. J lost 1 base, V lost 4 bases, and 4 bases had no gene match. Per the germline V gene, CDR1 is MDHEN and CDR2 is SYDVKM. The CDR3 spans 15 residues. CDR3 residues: CASSSTGRSNQPQHF. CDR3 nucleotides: TGTGCCAGCAGTTCGACAGGGCGCAGCAATCAGCCCCAGCATTTT.

This chain's CDR3 is CASYSRDTAYEQYF. CDR3 DNA: TGTGCCAGCTACTCCCGGGACACAGCCTACGAGCAGTACTTC. J is TRBJ2-7 and V is TRBV28; maybe TRBD1 (6 bases). Looked up from germline, CDR1 is MDHEN and CDR2 is SYDVKM. Trimming took 8 bases from V and 2 from J, leaving 16 bases between them. The CDR3 runs 14 residues. Full variable domain (missing parts from reference TRBV28 and TRBJ2-7): DVKVTQSSRYLVKRTGEKVFLECVQDMDHENMFWYRQDPGLGLRLIYFSYDVKMKEKGDIPEGYSVSREKKERFSLILESASTNQTSMYLCASYSRDTAYEQYFGPGTRLTVT.

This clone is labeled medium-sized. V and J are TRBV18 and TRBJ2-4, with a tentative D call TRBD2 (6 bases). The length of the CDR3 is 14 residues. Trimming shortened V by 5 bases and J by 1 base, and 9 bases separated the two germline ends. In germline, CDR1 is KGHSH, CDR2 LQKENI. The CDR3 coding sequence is TGTGCCAGCTCAGCGGGGAATGCCAAAAACATTCAGTACTTC. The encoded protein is CASSAGNAKNIQYF.

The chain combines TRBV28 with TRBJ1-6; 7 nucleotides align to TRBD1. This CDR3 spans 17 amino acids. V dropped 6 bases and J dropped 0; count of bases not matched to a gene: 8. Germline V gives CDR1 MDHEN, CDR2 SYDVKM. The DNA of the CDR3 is TGTGCCAGCAGGTCTGACAGGGATAGCTCCTATAATTCACCCCTCCACTTT. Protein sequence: CASRSDRDSSYNSPLHF.

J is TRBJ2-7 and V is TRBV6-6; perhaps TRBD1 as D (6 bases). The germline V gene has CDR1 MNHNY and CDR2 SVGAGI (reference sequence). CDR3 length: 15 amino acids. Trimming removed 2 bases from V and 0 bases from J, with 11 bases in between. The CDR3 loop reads CASSYRDRSSYEQYF. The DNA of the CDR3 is TGTGCCAGCAGTTACCGAGACAGGAGCTCCTACGAGCAGTACTTC.

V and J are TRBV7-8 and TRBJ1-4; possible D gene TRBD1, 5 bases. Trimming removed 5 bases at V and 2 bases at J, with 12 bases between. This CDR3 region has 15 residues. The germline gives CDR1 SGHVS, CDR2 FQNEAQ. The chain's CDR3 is CASSLEGSTNEKLFF. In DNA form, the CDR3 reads TGTGCCAGCAGCCTAGAGGGGAGCACTAATGAAAAACTGTTTTTT.

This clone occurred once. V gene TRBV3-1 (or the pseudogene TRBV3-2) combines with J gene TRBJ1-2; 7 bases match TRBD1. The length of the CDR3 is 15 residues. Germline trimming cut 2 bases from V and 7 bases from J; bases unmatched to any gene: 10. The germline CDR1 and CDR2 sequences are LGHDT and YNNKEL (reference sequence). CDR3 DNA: TGTGCCAGCAGCCAATTTTTACAGGGGCTCGGTGGCTACACCTTC. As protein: CASSQFLQGLGGYTF.

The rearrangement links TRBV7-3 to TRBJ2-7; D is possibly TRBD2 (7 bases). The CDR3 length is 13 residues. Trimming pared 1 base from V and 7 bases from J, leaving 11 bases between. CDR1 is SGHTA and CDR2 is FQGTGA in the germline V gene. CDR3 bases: TGTGCCAGCAGCTTAAAGGGGGGGACGGAGCAGTACTTC. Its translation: CASSLKGGTEQYF.

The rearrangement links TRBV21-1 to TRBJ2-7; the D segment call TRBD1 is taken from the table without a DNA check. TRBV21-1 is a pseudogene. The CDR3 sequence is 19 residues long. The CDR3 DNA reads TGTGCCAGCAGCAAAGAAGATGGGACAGGGGGAAGAATCTCCTACGAGCAGTACTTC. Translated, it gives CASSKEDGTGGRISYEQYF.

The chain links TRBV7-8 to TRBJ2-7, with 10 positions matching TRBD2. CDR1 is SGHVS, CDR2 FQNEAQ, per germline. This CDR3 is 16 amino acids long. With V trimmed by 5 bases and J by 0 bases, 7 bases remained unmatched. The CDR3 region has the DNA TGTGCCAGCAGCGCCCGACTAGCGGGTCTCTCCTACGAGCAGTACTTC. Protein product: CASSARLAGLSYEQYF.

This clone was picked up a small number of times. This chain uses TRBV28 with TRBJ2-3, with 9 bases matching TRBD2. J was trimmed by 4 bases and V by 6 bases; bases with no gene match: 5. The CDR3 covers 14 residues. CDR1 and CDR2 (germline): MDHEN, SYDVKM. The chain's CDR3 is CASRPGTSPDTQYF. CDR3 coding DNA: TGTGCCAGCAGGCCGGGGACTAGCCCAGATACGCAGTATTTT.

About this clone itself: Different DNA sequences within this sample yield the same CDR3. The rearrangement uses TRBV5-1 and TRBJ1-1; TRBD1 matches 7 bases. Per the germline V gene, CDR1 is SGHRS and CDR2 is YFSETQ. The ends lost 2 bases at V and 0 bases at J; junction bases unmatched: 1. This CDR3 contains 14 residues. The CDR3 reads CASSLGTVNTEAFF. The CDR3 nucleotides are TGCGCCAGCAGCTTAGGGACAGTGAACACTGAAGCTTTCTTT.

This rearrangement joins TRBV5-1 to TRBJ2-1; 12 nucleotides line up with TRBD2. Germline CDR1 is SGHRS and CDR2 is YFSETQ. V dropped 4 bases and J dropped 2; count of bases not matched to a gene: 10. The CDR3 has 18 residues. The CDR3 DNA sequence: TGCGCCAGCAGCGCAGGGACTAGCGGGCTGCACACCTACAATGAGCAGTTCTTC. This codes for CASSAGTSGLHTYNEQFF. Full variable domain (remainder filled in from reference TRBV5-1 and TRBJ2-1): KAGVTQTPRYLIKTRGQQVTLSCSPISGHRSVSWYQQTPGQGLQFLFEYFSETQRNKGNFPGRFSGRQFSNSRSEMNVSTLELGDSALYLCASSAGTSGLHTYNEQFFGPGTRLTVL.

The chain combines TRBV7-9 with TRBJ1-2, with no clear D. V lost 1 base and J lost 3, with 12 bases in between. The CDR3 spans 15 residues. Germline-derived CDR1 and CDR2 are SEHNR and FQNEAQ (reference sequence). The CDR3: CASSLVYDPDYGYTF. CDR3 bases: TGTGCCAGCAGCTTAGTGTACGACCCGGACTATGGCTACACCTTC.

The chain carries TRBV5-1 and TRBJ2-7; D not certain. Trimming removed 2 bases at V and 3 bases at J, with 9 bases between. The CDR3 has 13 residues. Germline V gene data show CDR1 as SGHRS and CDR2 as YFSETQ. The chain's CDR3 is CASSLESYYEQYF. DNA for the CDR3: TGCGCCAGCAGCTTAGAGAGCTACTACGAGCAGTACTTC.

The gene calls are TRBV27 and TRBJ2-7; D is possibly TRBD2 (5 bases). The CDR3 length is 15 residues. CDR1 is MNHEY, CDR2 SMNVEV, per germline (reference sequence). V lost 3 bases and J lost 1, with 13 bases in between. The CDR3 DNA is TGTGCCAGCAGTTTCGGAGGCCCGCCGTCCTACGAGCAGTACTTC. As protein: CASSFGGPPSYEQYF.

CDR3 sequence: CASSQDGGLAGGPWDEQFF. The CDR3 coding sequence is TGTGCCAGCAGCCAAGATGGGGGGCTAGCGGGAGGGCCTTGGGATGAGCAGTTCTTC. The J gene is TRBJ2-1, the V gene TRBV4-2, with 12 bases that match TRBD2. V was clipped by 0 bases and J by 8 bases; unmatched bases: 14. CDR3 size: 19 residues. The germline V gene encodes CDR1 LGHNA and CDR2 YNFKEQ.